Sequencing of this TCR beta chain was carried out in a study of Graves' ophthalmopathy and Graves' hyperthyroidism. The CDR3 loop spans 12 amino acids. CDR1 is DFQATT and CDR2 is SNEGSKA in the germline V gene (reference sequence). Other autoimmune diseases, uncontrolled infections, pregnancy or lactation excluded patients from enrollment. Diagnoses were established from clinical symptoms, serum thyroxine, TRAb, thyroid ultrasound and orbital computed tomography. The source of the PBMCs was over 8.5 ml of fresh peripheral blood. Investigators amplified TCR beta CDR3 regions from RNA transcripts. RT-PCR was first run with HTBI primers, then multiplex PCR in a second round. Each CDR3 protein gets one entry after TCRdb re-called the multiplex PCR reads with MiXCR. The sample gives fewer than 650,000 distinct CDR3 sequences, roughly 20% of which show up once; around 6.5% is in the top ten.

The sequenced material came from peripheral blood. The TCR was taken from a woman between 18 and 29 years old with stable Graves' hyperthyroidism. Some clones in this sample may be carry-over from other donors' samples. The rearrangement joins TRBV20-1 to TRBJ2-7; 10 nucleotides match TRBD1. The chain's CDR3 is CSPGQGSHEQYF. The CDR3 coding sequence is TGCAGCCCGGGACAGGGGTCTCACGAGCAGTACTTC.